This entry lists 24 T cell receptor beta chains sequenced from one sample in a study of T-cell reconstitution after alpha-beta-depleted transplantation in children. The library targeted TCRbeta and was prepared with unique molecular identifiers. TCRdb passed the PCR reads through MiXCR, listing each CDR3 protein once. This sample has hundreds of thousands of distinct CDR3 sequences, with 10% to 15% found just once. The material was PBMCs, mostly from graft donor cells, obtained 360 days after TCRalphabeta/CD19-depleted stem cell transplant. These receptor sequences come from a male patient aged 5 to 17 who had a stem cell transplant for acute myeloid leukemia, so the T cells may come from the graft donor.

The chain recombines TRBV5-1 with TRBJ2-2; D possibly uses TRBD1 or TRBD2 (6 bases each). This CDR3 spans 16 amino acids. Germline V gives CDR1 SGHRS, CDR2 YFSETQ. Trimming took 2 bases from V and 4 from J, leaving 15 bases between them. The CDR3 region has the DNA TGCGCCAGCAGCTTAGGGGGGCGAGAGGGCACCGGGGAGCTGTTTTTT. Translation gives CASSLGGREGTGELFF. The full variable domain, in which reference TRBV5-1 and TRBJ2-2 provide the parts outside the CDR3, is KAGVTQTPRYLIKTRGQQVTLSCSPISGHRSVSWYQQTPGQGLQFLFEYFSETQRNKGNFPGRFSGRQFSNSRSEMNVSTLELGDSALYLCASSLGGREGTGELFFGEGSRLTVL.

The chain carries TRBV6-2 or TRBV6-3 and TRBJ2-4; TRBD1 aligns across 8 bases. CDR1 is MNHEY and CDR2 is SVGEGT in the germline V gene. The CDR3 has 13 amino acids. Losses at the gene ends were 6 bases for V and 9 bases for J; bases not matched to a gene: 7. CDR3 loop: CASRDRDGFIQYF. CDR3 sequence (DNA): TGTGCCAGCAGGGACAGGGACGGCTTCATTCAGTACTTC.

The CDR3 sequence is CASSLEGGGGIAKNIQYF. Written as DNA, the CDR3 is TGTGCCAGCAGCTTAGAAGGCGGAGGGGGGATTGCCAAAAACATTCAGTACTTC. The chain carries TRBV11-2 and TRBJ2-4, with D perhaps given as TRBD1 or TRBD2 (6 bases each). Trimming cost V 0 bases and J 1 base, with 16 bases left between them. CDR1 is SGHAT, CDR2 FQNNGV, per germline. The CDR3 extends over 18 amino acids.

V is TRBV20-1 and J is TRBJ2-7; D possibly corresponds to TRBD2 (6 bases). The germline V gene has CDR1 DFQATT and CDR2 SNEGSKA (reference sequence). V was clipped by 8 bases and J by 4 bases, with 21 bases between them. The CDR3 is 14 amino acids. CDR3 loop: CSPLSDPEGYEQYF. In nucleotides, the CDR3 is TGCAGTCCTCTCTCAGATCCGGAGGGGTACGAGCAGTACTTC.

This clonotype was picked up a small number of times. V gene TRBV5-8 combines with J gene TRBJ2-2; D is unclear. The CDR3 consists of 15 residues. Trimming left V 7 bases short and J 3 bases short, with 16 bases between. CDR1 and CDR2 from the germline V gene are SGHTS and YDEGEE. This chain's CDR3 is CASLRIGQDTGELFF. The CDR3 region has the DNA TGTGCCAGCCTACGAATTGGGCAGGACACCGGGGAGCTGTTTTTT.

This clonotype came up many times. This sequence joins TRBV7-2 and TRBJ1-1; D is perhaps TRBD1 (6 bases). The CDR3 totals 14 residues. Trimming removed 3 bases from V and 1 base from J, with 9 bases in between. CDR1 and CDR2 (germline): SGHTA, FQGNSA. CDR3 region: CASSLQTGNTEAFF. The CDR3 region has the DNA TGTGCCAGCAGCTTGCAGACAGGGAACACTGAAGCTTTCTTT.

This clonotype appeared a few times. The rearrangement joins TRBV20-1 to TRBJ2-7; 12 positions match TRBD2. Trimming removed 5 bases from V and 3 bases from J; junction bases left unmatched: 5. The CDR3 covers 14 residues. The germline V gene has CDR1 DFQATT and CDR2 SNEGSKA (reference sequence). The CDR3 is CSAGLAGLDYEQYF. CDR3 nucleotides: TGCAGTGCTGGACTAGCGGGACTAGACTACGAGCAGTACTTC.

At least ten counts were recorded for this clonotype. V is TRBV12-3 or TRBV12-4 and J is TRBJ1-5; the D is unclear. This CDR3 has 13 residues. V was pared by 3 bases and J by 5 bases, with 8 bases between. CDR3 protein: CASSFRRDQPQHF. The CDR3 DNA follows: TGTGCCAGCAGTTTTCGGAGGGATCAGCCCCAGCATTTT.

V usage is TRBV12-3 or TRBV12-4 and J usage is TRBJ1-2; D not resolved. The V end was cut by 7 bases, the J end by 4 bases, with 22 bases between. The CDR3 has 16 amino acids. The CDR3 DNA sequence: TGTGCCAGCACCCACGGCGCCCCAACCATCTCCTATGGCTACACCTTC. As protein: CASTHGAPTISYGYTF.

This clonotype was seen a handful of times. J is TRBJ2-1 and V is TRBV7-2; D call uncertain. Trimming stripped 1 base from V and 4 bases from J, with 11 bases between. CDR3 size: 15 residues. The germline V gene has CDR1 SGHTA and CDR2 FQGNSA. DNA of the CDR3: TGTGCCAGCAGCTTAGTGGCGGACCTTTACAATGAGCAGTTCTTC. This gives the protein CASSLVADLYNEQFF.

This chain joins TRBV28 and TRBJ2-1; the D call may be TRBD1 or TRBD2 (5 bases each). Germline V gene data show CDR1 as MDHEN and CDR2 as SYDVKM. The CDR3 has 16 residues. Trimming shortened V by 5 bases and J by 0 bases, and 14 bases separated the two germline ends. Written as DNA, the CDR3 is TGTGCCAGCAGTGCCTGGGACCGAGCCTCCTACAATGAGCAGTTCTTC. Translated, it gives CASSAWDRASYNEQFF.

The CDR3 region is CASSSALGETQYF. The CDR3 DNA reads as TGTGCCAGCAGTTCAGCTCTTGGGGAGACCCAGTACTTC. The chain carries TRBV12-3 or TRBV12-4 and TRBJ2-5, with unresolved D. V shed 4 bases and J shed 5 bases, with 11 bases lying between them. The CDR3 consists of 13 residues.

This clonotype was seen a handful of times. The rearrangement links TRBV5-1 to TRBJ2-7; possible D gene TRBD2, 5 bases. The CDR3 spans 12 residues. The V and J ends lost 5 bases and 2 bases respectively, with 8 bases between them. The germline V gene has CDR1 SGHRS and CDR2 YFSETQ. CDR3 in DNA: TGCGCCAGCAGGGAGGATACCTACGAGCAGTACTTC. It is translated as CASREDTYEQYF.

The gene calls are TRBV7-9 and TRBJ2-5; D not certain. Germline lookup yields CDR1 SEHNR and CDR2 FQNEAQ (reference sequence). The CDR3 length is 15 residues. V lost 4 bases and J 5 bases, leaving 17 bases between the germline ends. The CDR3 DNA follows: TGTGCCAGCAGCTATCTCCCTCTTACGTGGGAGACCCAGTACTTC. This sequence encodes CASSYLPLTWETQYF.

V usage is TRBV12-3 or TRBV12-4 and J usage is TRBJ2-7; D might be TRBD2 (6 bases). CDR3 length: 15 amino acids. V was clipped by 2 bases and J by 5 bases, with 16 bases between them. As DNA, the CDR3 is TGTGCCAGCAGTTTATGGGAGGTAGTAGGGCACGAGCAGTACTTC. Translation gives CASSLWEVVGHEQYF.

The J gene is TRBJ1-2, the V gene TRBV28; D might be TRBD1 (6 bases). V gave up 6 bases and J gave up 0 bases, with 14 bases separating them. Germline V gene lookup returns CDR1 MDHEN and CDR2 SYDVKM. CDR3 length: 15 amino acids. In DNA, the CDR3 is TGTGCCAGCAGCCCGGACGGGGGGCCTAACTATGGCTACACCTTC. Its protein is CASSPDGGPNYGYTF.

This clonotype was seen a few times. The chain recombines TRBV7-6 with TRBJ2-2, with a tentative D call TRBD2 (5 bases). The CDR3 has 15 residues. Germline values: CDR1 SGHVS, CDR2 FNYEAQ. Trimming took off 2 bases at V and 2 bases at J, with 9 bases between the two ends. DNA for the CDR3: TGTGCCAGCAGCTTAACTAGAACTAACACCGGGGAGCTGTTTTTT. As protein: CASSLTRTNTGELFF.

Only a few counts were recorded for this clonotype. A much larger clone is a single base away; this may be a read error. This chain uses TRBV30 with TRBJ2-7, with a weak D call TRBD1 (6 bases). The V end lost 4 bases, the J end lost 2 bases, and 6 bases lay between the germline ends. Germline lookup yields CDR1 GTSNPN and CDR2 SVGIG (reference sequence). The CDR3 runs to 11 residues. CDR3: CAWTGAYEQYF. For the CDR3, the DNA is TGTGCCTGGACAGGGGCCTACGAGCAGTACTTC.

This clonotype was recorded a few times. This rearrangement joins TRBV27 to TRBJ2-1, with 11 positions matching TRBD2. The CDR3 spans 15 residues. Per the germline V gene, CDR1 is MNHEY and CDR2 is SMNVEV (reference sequence). After removal of 6 bases from V and 3 bases from J, the junction contained 4 bases not matched to a gene. In DNA, the CDR3 is TGTGCCAGCAGGATAGCGGGAGGGATCTACAATGAGCAGTTCTTC. This translates into CASRIAGGIYNEQFF.

This clonotype appeared many times. The chain carries TRBV18 and TRBJ2-7; D unresolved. Germline-derived CDR1 and CDR2 are KGHSH and LQKENI. Trimming took 0 bases from V and 4 from J, leaving 7 bases between them. The CDR3 is made up of 13 amino acids. This chain's CDR3 is CASSPPALYEQYF. As DNA, the CDR3 is TGTGCCAGCTCACCACCGGCCCTGTACGAGCAGTACTTC.

The chain combines TRBV6-2 or TRBV6-3 with TRBJ2-7; 8 nucleotides match TRBD1. CDR1 is MNHEY, CDR2 SVGEGT, per germline. The trim removed 2 bases at V and 0 bases at J, leaving 9 bases unmatched. The CDR3 consists of 17 residues. The CDR3 spells CASSYPRDRSSSYEQYF. CDR3 DNA: TGTGCCAGCAGTTACCCGAGGGACAGGAGTAGCTCCTACGAGCAGTACTTC.

This clonotype turned up a few times. The genes are TRBV20-1 and TRBJ2-7; D uncertain. The germline V and J ends were trimmed by 0 bases and 3 bases, with 6 bases remaining between them. The CDR3 contains 12 residues. Germline CDR1 is DFQATT and CDR2 is SNEGSKA (reference sequence). CDR3 in DNA: TGCAGTGCTAGAGAACGGATCTACGAGCAGTACTTC. Its protein product is CSARERIYEQYF.

Details on this clonotype: Germline and junction disagree at one end, which may indicate a read error. The genes are TRBV7-3 and TRBJ2-7; TRBD1 is a possible D gene (6 bases). Germline CDR1 and CDR2: SGHTA and FQGTGA. CDR3 length equals 14 residues. The CDR3 sequence is CASSLTGGPYEQHF. The CDR3, as DNA: TGTGCCAGCAGCTTAACTGGGGGCCCCTACGAGCAGCACTTC.

This clonotype was seen more than once but under ten times. This rearrangement joins TRBV20-1 to TRBJ2-1; D call uncertain. CDR1 is DFQATT and CDR2 is SNEGSKA in the germline V gene (reference sequence). V lost 5 bases and J 6 bases, leaving 20 bases between the germline ends. This CDR3 spans 15 amino acids. Here the CDR3 reads CSAPARAPYGNEQFF. In nucleotides, the CDR3 is TGCAGTGCTCCAGCTAGGGCCCCATATGGCAATGAGCAGTTCTTC.